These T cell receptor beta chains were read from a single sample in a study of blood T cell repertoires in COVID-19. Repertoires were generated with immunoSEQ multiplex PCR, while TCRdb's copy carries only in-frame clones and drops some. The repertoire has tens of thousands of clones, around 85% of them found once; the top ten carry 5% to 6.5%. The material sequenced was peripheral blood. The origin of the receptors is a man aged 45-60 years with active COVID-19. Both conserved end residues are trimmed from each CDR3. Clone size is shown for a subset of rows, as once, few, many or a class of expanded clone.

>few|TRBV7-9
ASSLAQGGNYGYT
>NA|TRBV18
ASSPVADSPLH
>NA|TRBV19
ASRAIAPPYEQY
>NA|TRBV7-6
ASSLGGRPQSSYNSPLH
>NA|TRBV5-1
ASSWSGMNTEAF
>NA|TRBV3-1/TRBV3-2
ASSAGQGGYGYT
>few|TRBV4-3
ASSQEVQGIYGYT
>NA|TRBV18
ASSPGQGYSEKLF
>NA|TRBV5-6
ASSLGESSYEQY
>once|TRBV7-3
ASSLFRAGNEQF
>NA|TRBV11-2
ASSLDPGVPQY
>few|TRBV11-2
ASRSNRKTKREGSGELF
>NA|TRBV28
ASSLTGEGNEQF
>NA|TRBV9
ASSVVPLTGTGYPIY
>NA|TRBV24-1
ATSPVGGRADEQY
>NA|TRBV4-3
ASSQELGWDQPQH
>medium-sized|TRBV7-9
ASSSLEQF
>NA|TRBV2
ASSGNKFYNEQF
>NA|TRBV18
ASSPGRNNQPQH
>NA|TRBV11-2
ASRGLTPSYNEQF
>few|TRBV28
ASSAKTGQGSNQPQH
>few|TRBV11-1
ASSLGPGKRQETQY
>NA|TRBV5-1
ASSLVGTTPYGYT
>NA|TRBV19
ASSTTRSGRGPGELF
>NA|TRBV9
ASSVRSVNTGELF
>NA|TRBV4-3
ASSQDWVGDEQF
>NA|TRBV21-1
ASSTARTGRSYEQY
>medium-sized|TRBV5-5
ASSFKAVGNTGELF
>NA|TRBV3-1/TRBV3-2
ASSQDGGAGGPRETQY
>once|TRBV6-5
ASSRETGSEQY
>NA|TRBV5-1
ASSLEQGAYEQY
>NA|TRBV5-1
ASSTGGRTNTDTQY
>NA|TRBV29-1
SVVGGAARDYGYT
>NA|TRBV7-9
ASSSMSGGGGDTQY
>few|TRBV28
ASSDGRARDTQY
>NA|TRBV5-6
ASSRSGEAF
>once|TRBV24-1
ATSRAGTGPYNEQF
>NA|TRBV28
ASSTGIWQPQH
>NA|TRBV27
ASSSPSRTSAFEQF
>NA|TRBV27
ASSLLEGAYEQY
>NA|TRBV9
ASSVVGVEQF
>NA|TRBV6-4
ASSGTDTGELF
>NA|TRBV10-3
AISEGTGVSYEQY
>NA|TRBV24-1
ATSAPGSSYNEQF
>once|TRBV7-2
ASSLGLLKTYEQY
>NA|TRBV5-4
ASSPGTAQETQY
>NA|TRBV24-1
ATRDRGGYGYT
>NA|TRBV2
ASRKDRLNEQF